This TCR beta chain is from a study of T cell responses to AZD1222 COVID-19 vaccine (dated by TCRdb to about 2021). For the study in its entirety: AZD1222 recipients given second doses at about 4 weeks or at about 12 weeks were pooled, since spike-specific TCR depth and breadth were not found to differ between the two schedules. Trial participants were enrolled by age into 18-55, 56-69 and 70-plus year subgroups, with approximately 150, 30 and 60 TCR-sequenced participants respectively. A total of 233 trial participants underwent TCR sequencing, of whom some 210 received two doses of AZD1222 and 26 received two doses of the MenACWY control vaccine.

This sample's time point label indicates: baseline before first vaccination. The vaccinee samples were drawn from two UK trials, COV001 and COV002, one of which was a single-blind randomized controlled phase 2/3 trial testing AZD1222 (ChAdOx1 nCoV-19) in healthy adults. For TCRbeta chain sequencing, PBMC samples were collected from trial participants at day 0 and at day 28 after the second dose. Summary of the overall study and its limitations: The whole spike protein was spanned by vaccine-associated CD4 TCRs, and dominant responses were seen in regions 160-218 and 743-854. Nearly half of unique spike-specific TCRs reportedly recognized epitopes outside regions mutated in the B.1.351 and B.1.1.7 variants. Only five to seven AZD1222 recipients were SARS-CoV-2 seropositive at baseline, limiting conclusions about previously exposed vaccinees. Most participants were white British and females outnumbered males, and the authors suggested that clonal diversity may have been underestimated. The 56-69-year group was small, and its depth increase did not reach significance, likely because of low power. Because no day 14 peak-response samples were available, repertoires were characterized only after the peak T cell response. Spike-specific TCR breadth and depth rose significantly after two AZD1222 doses compared with day 0 and with MenACWY recipients.

From the germline V gene (reference sequence), CDR1 is LNHDA and CDR2 is SQIVND. Trimming at the junction amounts to 6 bases on V and 3 bases on J, and the germline ends lie 15 bases apart. The CDR3 sequence holds 14 residues, the cysteine and phenylalanine included. The CDR3 DNA has 42 bases and is translated from base 1. To note about this clone: Its antigen remains undetermined. No qualities accompany the bases; no much larger clone lies one base away.

The CDR3 regions of human TCRbeta chains were subjected to immunosequencing. Regarding the original processing steps: Repertoire TCRs were matched against a reference library of SARS-CoV-2-specific TCRs generated with the MIRA antigen-specificity platform. Breadth meant the fraction of unique TCRs that were SARS-CoV-2-associated, whereas depth meant the fraction of total T cells that were SARS-CoV-2-associated. Using the MIRA data, every spike-specific TCR was mapped to the spike region that the TCR reacted to and assigned to either a CD4 or a CD8 class. Log10-transformed breadth and depth values were compared by one-way ANOVA with Sidak's multiple comparisons tests. In its TCRdb copy, this immuneACCESS table keeps in-frame sequences only and misses some clones. Where compared with another copy, unresolved V genes explain less than half of these, and the others have no known cause. V and J calls and clone size are as listed in that table; D and trimming were resolved from the DNA. The sample table holds approximately 92,000 clones, of which approximately 84% were seen once. The biggest ten clones account for about 10% of the sample.

The specimen was peripheral blood, collected on day 0 of AZD1222 vaccination. The origin of this receptor is an adult in good health. The chain employs TRBV19 and TRBJ2-7; possibly the D gene is TRBD1, per 5 matching bases. The encoded CDR3 is CASRADGAIYEQYF. The nucleotides read TGTGCCAGTAGGGCTGATGGGGCTATCTACGAGCAGTACTTC.